What follows are 24 T cell receptor beta chains derived from one specimen sequenced in a study of radiotherapy plus CTLA-4 blockade in lung cancer. TCRdb's table, derived via immunoSEQ multiplex PCR, lists solely in-frame clones and lacks some. Of some 110,000 clones in the sample, approximately 90% were seen once. The sequencing here drew on peripheral blood, taken from a patient treated with radiotherapy plus ipilimumab. The receptor set was obtained from a human donor with non-small cell lung cancer that progressed on radiotherapy plus ipilimumab.

The CDR3 DNA reads TGTGCCAGCAGCAGAGTTAGCGGGGGTGGTTACGAGCAGTACTTC. Translating it yields CASSRVSGGGYEQYF. The J gene is TRBJ2-7, the V gene TRBV7-2, with 9 bases that match TRBD2. J gave up 4 bases and V 5 bases, and 9 bases lay outside the gene matches. The CDR3 spans 15 residues. Germline assignment: CDR1 SGHTA and CDR2 FQGNSA.

This rearrangement joins TRBV5-4 to TRBJ2-6, with D hard to call. The V end was cut by 2 bases, the J end by 4 bases, with 4 bases between. CDR1 and CDR2 (germline): SGHNT, YYREEE (reference sequence). The CDR3 extends over 13 amino acids. CDR3 in DNA: TGTGCCAGCAGCTTTGCCGGGGCCAACGTCCTGACTTTC. This gives the protein CASSFAGANVLTF.

The chain recombines TRBV5-1 with TRBJ2-3; TRBD2 might be the D (5 bases). The V and J ends lost 2 bases and 1 base respectively, with 11 bases between them. From germline, CDR1 is SGHRS and CDR2 YFSETQ. This CDR3 region has 15 residues. The CDR3 DNA follows: TGCGCCAGCAGCTTTATGGGAGCACGCACAGATACGCAGTATTTT. Protein sequence: CASSFMGARTDTQYF.

The chain recombines TRBV7-2 with TRBJ1-3, with D possibly TRBD1 on 5 matching bases. Trimming removed 5 bases from V and 0 bases from J, with 14 bases in between. The germline CDR1 and CDR2 sequences are SGHTA and FQGNSA. The CDR3 totals 16 residues. Written as DNA, the CDR3 is TGTGCCAGCAGCCCCGGGGGGGGGAGCTCTGGAAACACCATATATTTT. It translates to CASSPGGGSSGNTIYF.

This sequence joins TRBV30 and TRBJ1-4; TRBD1 is a possible D gene (5 bases). Per germline, CDR1 GTSNPN and CDR2 SVGIG (reference sequence). This CDR3 has 16 residues. V lost 5 bases, J lost 0 bases, and 16 bases lay in between. CDR3 amino acids: CAWGTLGGSTNEKLFF. The DNA of the CDR3 is TGTGCCTGGGGGACTCTGGGGGGTTCAACTAATGAAAAACTGTTTTTT.

The V and J genes are TRBV11-3 and TRBJ2-4; either TRBD1 or TRBD2 may fit D (5 bases each). CDR3 length: 16 amino acids. Germline V gene data show CDR1 as SGHNT and CDR2 as YENEEA. V gave up 2 bases and J gave up 12 bases, with 23 bases separating them. The CDR3 region is CASSLRAWDPQSRQYF. The DNA for the CDR3 is TGTGCCAGCAGCTTAAGGGCGTGGGACCCCCAGAGTCGTCAGTACTTC.

Of note for this clone: Other DNA sequences in this specimen translate into the identical CDR3. V and J are TRBV7-9 and TRBJ2-5; no definite D call. The CDR3 consists of 11 residues. Looked up from germline, CDR1 is SEHNR and CDR2 is FQNEAQ (reference sequence). Trimming pared 3 bases from V and 5 bases from J, leaving 4 bases between. The CDR3 region is CASSFRETQYF. As DNA, the CDR3 is TGTGCCAGCAGCTTTAGGGAGACCCAGTACTTC.

This chain links TRBV11-3 with TRBJ2-3; D may be TRBD1 (6 bases). CDR3 length: 16 amino acids. Germline CDR1 and CDR2: SGHNT and YENEEA. V lost 5 bases, J lost 1 base, and 16 bases lay in between. CDR3 in amino acids: CASSPSGWGRTDTQYF. The DNA of the CDR3 is TGTGCCAGCAGCCCCTCGGGCTGGGGGCGCACAGATACGCAGTATTTT.

This chain links TRBV7-2 with TRBJ1-1, with D unclear. Germline V gene lookup returns CDR1 SGHTA and CDR2 FQGNSA. CDR3 length: 15 residues. Trimming took off 0 bases at V and 4 bases at J, with 12 bases between the two ends. CDR3 nucleotide sequence: TGTGCCAGCAGCTTAGCGACGGCCAGCGGCACTGAAGCTTTCTTT. Encoded protein: CASSLATASGTEAFF.

The V call is TRBV9, the J call TRBJ1-3, with 7 bases identical to TRBD1. The CDR3 is 19 amino acids. V dropped 0 bases and J dropped 0; count of bases not matched to a gene: 12. Germline CDR1 and CDR2: SGDLS and YYNGEE. The CDR3: CASSVAPVSTGLSGNTIYF. The CDR3 DNA reads TGTGCCAGCAGCGTAGCCCCGGTTTCGACAGGGCTCTCTGGAAACACCATATATTTT.

This clone was seen only once. This sequence joins TRBV5-1 and TRBJ2-7, with D hard to call. The V gene's germline CDR1 is SGHRS and CDR2 YFSETQ. CDR3 size: 14 residues. V shed 4 bases and J shed 3 bases, with 14 bases lying between them. The DNA for the CDR3 is TGCGCCAGCAGCGCCAGGCAATCAGACTACGAGCAGTACTTC. Its protein is CASSARQSDYEQYF.

J is TRBJ2-7 and V is TRBV29-1; D possibly corresponds to TRBD2 (5 bases). V lost 8 bases and J 7 bases, leaving 15 bases between the germline ends. CDR1 is SQVTM and CDR2 is ANQGSEA in the germline V gene. The CDR3 is 11 residues long. The CDR3 loop is CSLGRPGEQYF. Here the CDR3 DNA reads TGCAGCCTGGGCCGTCCGGGAGAGCAGTACTTC.

The V call is TRBV7-9, the J call TRBJ2-7; D gene uncertain. The CDR3 length is 12 residues. Germline CDR1 is SEHNR and CDR2 is FQNEAQ (reference sequence). Trimming shortened V by 2 bases and J by 5 bases, and 7 bases separated the two germline ends. CDR3 sequence reads: CASSLLTDEQYF. The CDR3 region has the DNA TGTGCCAGCAGCTTACTCACGGACGAGCAGTACTTC. Drawing the rest from reference TRBV7-9 and TRBJ2-7, the complete variable domain is DTGVSQNPRHKITKRGQNVTFRCDPISEHNRLYWYRQTLGQGPEFLTYFQNEAQLEKSRLLSDRFSAERPKGSFSTLEIQRTEQGDSAMYLCASSLLTDEQYFGPGTRLTVT.

V gene TRBV25-1 combines with J gene TRBJ1-5, with D possibly being TRBD1 (5 bases). V was clipped by 4 bases and J by 1 base, with 11 bases between them. This CDR3 contains 15 residues. Germline assignment: CDR1 MGHDK and CDR2 SYGVNS. CDR3 sequence (DNA): TGTGCCAGCAGTGGACTCGGGGGGAGCAATCAGCCCCAGCATTTT. As protein: CASSGLGGSNQPQHF.

CDR3 coding DNA: TGTGCCTGGAGTGTAGGAGTTTACAATGAGCAGTTCTTC. It codes for CAWSVGVYNEQFF. The chain is built from TRBV30 and TRBJ2-1; D gene ambiguous. Per the germline V gene, CDR1 is GTSNPN and CDR2 is SVGIG (reference sequence). Trimming stripped 0 bases from V and 4 bases from J, with 7 bases between. The CDR3 covers 13 residues.

The V call is TRBV5-1, the J call TRBJ2-1; D gene ambiguous. Per germline, CDR1 SGHRS and CDR2 YFSETQ. V shed 6 bases and J shed 8 bases, with 21 bases lying between them. CDR3 length: 15 residues. The CDR3: CASTLDGSAVDEQFF. Here the CDR3 DNA reads TGCGCCAGCACCCTCGACGGTTCTGCGGTTGATGAGCAGTTCTTC.

This clone was found a few times. The chain combines TRBV14 with TRBJ2-7, with TRBD1 matching 8 bases. V gave up 6 bases and J gave up 2 bases; unmatched junction bases: 6. From germline, CDR1 is SGHDN and CDR2 FVKESK. The CDR3 runs to 14 residues. Here the CDR3 reads CASRKTGAPYEQYF. DNA of the CDR3: TGTGCCAGCAGGAAGACAGGGGCCCCCTACGAGCAGTACTTC. Full variable domain (outside the CDR3, taken from reference TRBV14 and TRBJ2-7): EAGVTQFPSHSVIEKGQTVTLRCDPISGHDNLYWYRRVMGKEIKFLLHFVKESKQDESGMPNNRFLAERTGGTYSTLKVQPAELEDSGVYFCASRKTGAPYEQYFGPGTRLTVT.

The V and J genes are TRBV7-6 and TRBJ1-3; D perhaps matches TRBD1 (6 bases). Germline loops: CDR1 SGHVS, CDR2 FNYEAQ. The CDR3 has 17 amino acids. V was pared by 2 bases and J by 4 bases, with 18 bases between. The CDR3 DNA reads TGTGCCAGCAGCTTAAATATGCAGGGGATTCGGGGAAACACCATATATTTT. Its protein is CASSLNMQGIRGNTIYF.

The chain couples TRBV4-1 to TRBJ1-5; no firm D call. CDR3 size: 14 residues. V lost 3 bases, J lost 6 bases, and 12 bases lay in between. Looked up from germline, CDR1 is MGHRA and CDR2 is YSYEKL. DNA for the CDR3: TGCGCCAGCAGCCATTGGACTTGGGGTCAGCCCCAGCATTTT. Amino acid sequence: CASSHWTWGQPQHF.

This chain links TRBV9 with TRBJ2-7; 8 nucleotides agree with TRBD1. CDR3 length: 19 residues. Looked up from germline, CDR1 is SGDLS and CDR2 is YYNGEE. V dropped 0 bases and J dropped 1; count of bases not matched to a gene: 15. The chain's CDR3 is CASSVGLGTGGARSYEQYF. CDR3 bases: TGTGCCAGCAGCGTAGGACTCGGAACAGGGGGAGCGAGGTCCTACGAGCAGTACTTC.

This clone was detected only once. The rearrangement joins TRBV11-2 to TRBJ1-1; the match to TRBD1 covers 8 bases. In germline, CDR1 is SGHAT, CDR2 FQNNGV. The CDR3 runs to 16 residues. The V and J ends lost 1 base and 2 bases, in that order; junction bases with no gene match: 6. CDR3 nucleotides: TGTGCCAGCAGCTTAGCCCTTGGACAGGGAAACACTGAAGCTTTCTTT. It codes for CASSLALGQGNTEAFF.

Written as DNA, the CDR3 is TGCGCCAGCAGCGGTCCGGGACAGGGGATCACTGAAGCTTTCTTT. Encoded protein: CASSGPGQGITEAFF. This sequence joins TRBV5-1 and TRBJ1-1, with 10 nucleotides matching TRBD1. CDR3 length: 15 residues. Germline V gives CDR1 SGHRS, CDR2 YFSETQ. The junction had 7 bases not matched to a gene; V was cut back by 4 bases and J by 4 bases.

The chain recombines TRBV19 with TRBJ2-5; D possibly corresponds to TRBD1 (6 bases). Germline V gene data show CDR1 as LNHDA and CDR2 as SQIVND (reference sequence). CDR3 length: 14 amino acids. With 6 bases removed from V and 5 bases from J, the gap between germline ends came to 16 bases. CDR3 region: CASSSDRRRETQYF. The CDR3 DNA follows: TGTGCCAGTAGCAGCGACAGGCGGCGGGAGACCCAGTACTTC.

This rearrangement joins TRBV7-8 to TRBJ1-2; D unresolved. Germline lookup yields CDR1 SGHVS and CDR2 FQNEAQ. The CDR3 extends over 13 amino acids. Trimming cost V 5 bases and J 9 bases, with 16 bases left between them. This chain's CDR3 is CASSLPAAESYTF. CDR3 coding DNA: TGTGCCAGCAGCCTGCCGGCCGCCGAGAGCTACACCTTC.